This is a list of T cell receptor beta chains from one sample in a study of blood T cell repertoires in COVID-19. Produced via immunoSEQ multiplex PCR; TCRdb's table is partial and in-frame only. The table has 250,000 or so clones, over 80% seen once. Material: peripheral blood. Source of these receptors: a young man with COVID-19, enrolled during active disease. Each CDR3 is given with its conserved first and last residue. Fields, in order: V gene, D gene, J gene, clone size, CDR3 protein, CDR3 DNA. A D gene is named only where the DNA matches it firmly. The listing skips clone size in some rows; elsewhere it reads once, few, many or a size class.

>TRBV27|-|TRBJ2-7|-
CASSLSSHYEQYF
TGTGCCAGCAGTTTATCGAGTCACTACGAGCAGTACTTC
>TRBV23-1|TRBD1|TRBJ1-5|-
CASSPPIIGGTGVQPQHF
TGCGCCAGCAGCCCGCCCATTATCGGTGGGACAGGGGTTCAGCCCCAGCATTTT
>TRBV5-1|-|TRBJ1-1|few
CASSLRVENTEAFF
TGCGCCAGCAGCCTCCGGGTGGAGAACACTGAAGCTTTCTTT
>TRBV10-3|TRBD1|TRBJ1-2|-
CAISDRQGNGYTF
TGTGCCATCAGTGACAGACAGGGAAATGGCTACACCTTC
>TRBV7-9|-|TRBJ2-7|-
CASSPSIYEQYF
TGTGCCAGCAGCCCCTCTATTTACGAGCAGTACTTC
>TRBV6-4|TRBD2|TRBJ2-5|-
CASSDGALAGGGVQETQYF
TGTGCCAGCAGTGACGGAGCACTAGCGGGGGGAGGGGTACAAGAGACCCAGTACTTC
>TRBV15|-|TRBJ1-1|-
CATSRGGKGTEAFF
TGTGCCACCAGCAGAGGAGGGAAAGGGACTGAAGCTTTCTTT
>TRBV19|-|TRBJ1-1|once
CASSPVAGAAAFF
TGTGCCAGTAGTCCTGTCGCGGGGGCGGCAGCTTTCTTT
>TRBV6-5|TRBD1|TRBJ2-7|-
CASSSTGGEQYF
TGTGCCAGCAGCTCGACAGGGGGCGAGCAGTACTTC
>TRBV30|TRBD2|TRBJ2-3|-
CAWSPWGTSGSPDTQYF
TGTGCCTGGAGTCCGTGGGGAACTAGCGGGAGCCCAGATACGCAGTATTTT
>TRBV6-2/TRBV6-3|-|TRBJ2-7|-
CASSHGQPYEQYF
TGTGCCAGCAGCCACGGACAGCCCTACGAGCAGTACTTC
>TRBV6-2/TRBV6-3|-|TRBJ1-2|-
CASSSQSLGYTF
TGTGCCAGCAGTTCCCAAAGCCTGGGCTACACCTTC
>TRBV4-1|-|TRBJ1-2|-
CASSQDFSGGQGYGYTF
TGCGCCAGCAGCCAAGATTTTAGCGGGGGACAAGGCTATGGCTACACCTTC
>TRBV5-6|-|TRBJ1-2|-
CASSLLPGKVRNGYTF
TGTGCCAGCAGCTTACTCCCAGGGAAGGTTCGGAATGGCTACACCTTC
>TRBV5-6|-|TRBJ1-4|-
CASSLWGATNEKLFF
TGTGCCAGCAGCTTGTGGGGGGCAACTAATGAAAAACTGTTTTTT
>TRBV27|TRBD1|TRBJ2-7|-
CASSWRQGFPYEQYF
TGTGCCAGCAGTTGGCGACAGGGCTTCCCCTACGAGCAGTACTTC
>TRBV29-1|-|TRBJ2-7|-
CSVEDTAEGRYEQYF
TGCAGCGTTGAAGATACGGCAGAGGGTAGATACGAGCAGTACTTC
>TRBV5-8|-|TRBJ1-5|-
CASSLNSGGVQPQHF
TGTGCCAGCAGCTTGAATTCCGGGGGAGTTCAGCCCCAGCATTTT
>TRBV5-1|-|TRBJ2-1|-
CASSPGTFSSYNEQFF
TGCGCCAGCAGCCCGGGGACTTTTAGCTCCTACAATGAGCAGTTCTTC
>TRBV10-3|-|TRBJ2-6|-
CAIRPTGNSGANVLTF
TGTGCCATCAGGCCAACAGGAAACTCTGGGGCCAACGTCCTGACTTTC
>TRBV6-4|-|TRBJ1-5|-
CASSDPGGFNQPQHF
TGTGCCAGCAGTGACCCCGGGGGGTTCAATCAGCCCCAGCATTTT
>TRBV25-1|TRBD2|TRBJ2-7|-
CASSEPLAGIYEQYF
TGTGCCAGCAGTGAACCCCTAGCGGGGATTTACGAGCAGTACTTC
>TRBV5-1|-|TRBJ2-7|-
CASSLVANSYEQYF
TGCGCCAGCAGCTTGGTAGCCAATTCCTACGAGCAGTACTTC
>TRBV28|-|TRBJ1-5|-
CASSYQTGSNQPQHF
TGTGCCAGCAGTTACCAGACAGGTAGCAATCAGCCCCAGCATTTT
>TRBV7-9|-|TRBJ2-1|few
CASIGDTSLYNEQFF
TGTGCCAGCATCGGGGACACCTCGTTATACAATGAGCAGTTCTTC
>TRBV9|-|TRBJ2-2|-
CASSDNTWLFF
TGTGCCAGCAGCGATAACACATGGCTGTTTTTT
>TRBV7-2|-|TRBJ1-2|-
CASSPLLSSYGYTF
TGTGCCAGCAGCCCCCTTCTTAGCAGTTATGGCTACACCTTC
>TRBV10-2|-|TRBJ1-6|-
CASSGAGVNSPLHF
TGCGCCAGCAGTGGGGCAGGGGTGAATTCACCCCTCCACTTT
>TRBV9|-|TRBJ2-2|-
CASSRTEQPGELFF
TGTGCCAGCAGCCGAACCGAACAGCCCGGGGAGCTGTTTTTT
>TRBV4-3|-|TRBJ1-1|-
CASSQEGSRAFF
TGCGCCAGCAGCCAAGAAGGGAGTAGGGCTTTCTTT
>TRBV5-4|-|TRBJ2-7|-
CASTSGEYPYEQYF
TGTGCCAGCACCTCGGGGGAGTATCCCTACGAGCAGTACTTC
>TRBV19|-|TRBJ1-5|-
CASSIDRGGNQPQHF
TGTGCCAGTAGTATAGATAGGGGTGGAAATCAGCCCCAGCATTTT
>TRBV7-9|TRBD2|TRBJ2-2|-
CASSSAGLANGELFF
TGTGCCAGCAGCTCGGCTGGACTAGCGAACGGGGAGCTGTTTTTT
>TRBV7-2|TRBD2|TRBJ2-7|few
CASSLVAGVSYEQYF
TGTGCCAGCAGCTTAGTAGCGGGAGTTTCGTACGAGCAGTACTTC
>TRBV29-1|-|TRBJ2-1|-
CSVGFSGNEQFF
TGCAGCGTTGGATTTAGCGGCAATGAGCAGTTCTTC
>TRBV5-8|-|TRBJ1-2|once
CASSLLGQSYGYTF
TGTGCCAGCAGCTTGTTGGGGCAGTCCTATGGCTACACCTTC
>TRBV5-1|-|TRBJ2-5|-
CASSLHGEETQYF
TGCGCCAGCAGCTTACACGGGGAAGAGACCCAGTACTTC
>TRBV5-4|TRBD1|TRBJ1-4|-
CASSFGQGREKLFF
TGTGCCAGCAGCTTTGGACAGGGAAGAGAAAAACTGTTTTTT
>TRBV7-3|-|TRBJ2-7|-
CASSLGGTAHYEQYF
TGTGCCAGCAGCTTAGGCGGCACGGCGCACTACGAGCAGTACTTC
>TRBV6-2/TRBV6-3|-|TRBJ2-3|-
CASSYSKGSGTDTQYF
TGTGCCAGCAGTTACTCGAAAGGATCCGGGACAGATACGCAGTATTTT
>TRBV4-2|-|TRBJ2-7|-
CASSQDLGGGSYEQYF
TGTGCCAGCAGCCAAGATCTGGGAGGGGGCTCCTACGAGCAGTACTTC
>TRBV28|-|TRBJ1-1|few
CASTPSGRGRTEAFF
TGTGCCAGCACGCCCTCCGGCCGGGGGAGGACTGAAGCTTTCTTT
>TRBV6-2/TRBV6-3|-|TRBJ1-1|-
CASSYRGGTEAFF
TGTGCCAGCAGTTACCGAGGCGGCACTGAAGCTTTCTTT
>TRBV7-3|TRBD2|TRBJ2-3|-
CASSRGSGDRSDTQYF
TGTGCCAGCAGCCGGGGGAGCGGGGATAGGTCAGATACGCAGTATTTT
>TRBV5-1|TRBD1|TRBJ2-1|-
CASSLEGTGGSEQFF
TGCGCCAGCAGCTTAGAAGGGACAGGGGGCAGTGAGCAGTTCTTC
>TRBV18|-|TRBJ2-7|-
CASSLRASDYEQYF
TGTGCCAGCTCACTCAGGGCCTCAGACTACGAGCAGTACTTC
>TRBV25-1|TRBD1|TRBJ1-2|-
CASSDRQGAPFLDYGYTF
TGTGCCAGCAGTGACCGACAGGGGGCTCCGTTTTTGGACTATGGCTACACCTTC
>TRBV6-6|TRBD1|TRBJ1-3|-
CASSHPRTGEGIYSGNTIYF
TGTGCCAGCAGTCATCCTCGGACAGGGGAGGGGATCTACTCTGGAAACACCATATATTTT
>TRBV4-3|-|TRBJ1-3|-
CASSPLEGSGNTIYF
TGCGCCAGCAGCCCCCTCGAGGGCTCTGGAAACACCATATATTTT
>TRBV9|TRBD2|TRBJ2-3|-
CASSVGTSGSTDTQYF
TGTGCCAGCAGCGTTGGGACTAGCGGGAGCACAGATACGCAGTATTTT
>TRBV4-2|TRBD1|TRBJ1-6|once
CASSQDRASPLHF
TGTGCCAGCAGCCAGGACAGGGCTTCACCCCTCCACTTT